The T cell receptor (beta chain) described here comes from a study of blood T cell repertoires in COVID-19. Study-wide background: The study drew acute and convalescent COVID-19 samples from the United States, Italy and Spain. PBMCs, B-cell-depleted T cells, or T cells provided the cDNA or gDNA that made up the material.

As handled by the study authors: Amplification with reference gene primers provided the estimates of nucleated cell counts. Clones were read by immunoSEQ multiplex PCR, and TCRdb kept only the in-frame ones, dropping some. The V and J calls and clone size were taken over from that table, and D and trimming were inferred from the DNA. The data contain under 300,000 clones, roughly 84% of them singletons. With V trimmed by 4 bases and J by 6 bases, 1 base remained unmatched. The CDR3 consists of 12 residues. Germline lookup yields CDR1 MNHEY and CDR2 SVGAGI. This sequence originates from a woman between 40 and 50 years old who had recovered from COVID-19. V gene TRBV6-5 combines with J gene TRBJ1-2; TRBD1 agrees at 8 bases. Material: peripheral blood. CDR3 sequence: CASSSTGDGYTF. Written as DNA, the CDR3 is TGTGCCAGCAGTTCGACAGGGGATGGCTACACCTTC.